This record looks at one T cell receptor beta chain sequence and its context. Antigen specificity is unknown. This entry belongs to a study of T cells in Graves' hyperthyroidism and ophthalmopathy. Clinical symptoms, serum thyroxine and TRAb, thyroid ultrasound and orbital computed tomography together formed the diagnostic basis. There were TCR beta CDR3 regions amplified from RNA transcripts. Researchers ran a first-round RT-PCR on the TCR CDR3 using the HTBI primer set. Each CDR3 protein is one row after TCRdb ran MiXCR on the multiplex PCR reads. The data contain roughly 500,000 distinct CDR3 sequences, roughly 50% of them singletons. General observations from the study: Most thyroid clonotypes expanded above 0.001 were also detected in blood. Ophthalmopathy could be told apart from stable hyperthyroidism with a 13 V-J model.

Sequencing was performed on peripheral blood or thyroid tissue (not recorded which). The clonotype comes from an adult woman with Graves' disease, either hyperthyroidism or ophthalmopathy (not recorded which).

For the CDR3, the DNA is TGTGCCAGCAGCCTGACAGGGGCTACTAATGAAGCTTTCTTT. It specifies CASSLTGATNEAFF. The chain uses TRBV11-2 and TRBJ1-1, with 8 positions matching TRBD1. Germline loops: CDR1 SGHAT, CDR2 FQNNGV. Trimming at V came to 5 bases and at J to 7 bases, leaving 9 bases not matched to a gene. CDR3 size: 14 residues.